This TCR beta chain was identified in a study of T cell repertoires in cytomegalovirus infection. As for the study in general: The authors relied on CMV epitopes, both recently identified HLA-C-restricted and well-studied HLA-B-restricted. It was the public TCR beta signatures that indicated both CMV infection and matching HLA type.

The germline CDR1 and CDR2 sequences are DFQATT and SNEGSKA (reference sequence). The CDR3 loop spans 17 amino acids. V dropped 5 bases and J dropped 0; count of bases not matched to a gene: 13. TCRdb reprocessed the reads with MiXCR, giving one entry per CDR3 protein. The repertoire includes around 750,000 distinct CDR3 sequences, 30% to 35% of them detected once, and around 12% sits in the top ten. Whole-study results and caveats: Totalled public TCR beta family frequency picked out people who carried CMV plus the relevant HLA. HLA-C-restricted CMV-specific TCR beta clonotypes were dominant in the ex vivo response.

In regard to this clonotype: What it recognizes is unknown.

Here the sequenced sample was cultured CD8+ T cells from PBMCs, taken from culture after CMV antigen stimulation. This receptor was identified in a human donor in good health (CMV status not recorded). Some clones in this sample may be carry-over from other donors' samples. This sequence joins TRBV20-1 and TRBJ2-7; TRBD2 matches 10 bases. This CDR3 is CSAHPSGGLTSSYEQYF. The CDR3, as DNA: TGCAGTGCTCATCCTAGCGGGGGACTAACCAGCTCCTACGAGCAGTACTTC.